The 21 T cell receptor beta chains listed next were all sequenced from one sample in a study of post-analysis software for immune sequencing data. Study outcomes and limitations: About 5 TRBV segments (TRBV5-6, TRBV5-1 and TRBV20-1 among them) occurred more frequently in patients than in controls.

For these receptors, no antigen is known. TCR beta cDNA libraries had unique molecular identifiers. MiXCR was run by TCRdb on the PCR reads, yielding one entry per CDR3 protein. The sample has some 800,000 distinct CDR3 sequences, around 45% seen once; the top ten hold 4.9%. The specimen sequenced was blood. These receptors all come from a girl aged 5 to 17 with multiple sclerosis.

As regards this clonotype: One end of the junction does not line up with germline, which may come from a read error. The genes are TRBV10-3 and TRBJ2-7, with D perhaps matching TRBD1 or TRBD2 (5 bases each). CDR3 length: 14 amino acids. Germline V gene data show CDR1 as ENHRY and CDR2 as SYGVKD. CDR3 loop: CAVSTGLIAYEQYF. The CDR3 DNA sequence: TGTGCCGTCAGTACGGGGCTAATTGCTTACGAGCAGTACTTC.

The table lists this clonotype with a few counts. The chain joins TRBV13 to TRBJ2-5; weak D call: TRBD2 (5 bases). There are 17 residues in the CDR3. Germline CDR1 reads PRHDT; CDR2 reads FYEKMQ (reference sequence). V lost 1 base and J lost 4, with 19 bases in between. CDR3 sequence reads: CASSLAWNGESGETQYF. CDR3 DNA sequence: TGTGCCAGCAGCTTAGCCTGGAACGGGGAATCGGGAGAGACCCAGTACTTC.

This clonotype was counted a few times. The chain is built from TRBV5-1 and TRBJ2-5; no clear D gene. CDR1 and CDR2 (germline): SGHRS, YFSETQ. The CDR3 consists of 13 residues. Between the trimmed V and J ends, which lost 0 bases and 11 bases, there was a span of 14 bases. Here the CDR3 reads CASSLGQLNGQYF. The CDR3 coding sequence is TGCGCCAGCAGCTTGGGGCAGTTGAATGGGCAGTACTTC.

The V and J genes are TRBV7-9 and TRBJ2-7; D might be TRBD1 or TRBD2, each matching 5 bases. V lost 5 bases and J 0 bases, leaving 14 bases between the germline ends. Germline values: CDR1 SEHNR, CDR2 FQNEAQ (reference sequence). CDR3 length: 15 residues. The CDR3 protein is CASSHGDRRSYEQYF. The CDR3 DNA is TGTGCCAGCAGCCACGGGGACCGCCGCTCCTACGAGCAGTACTTC.

This clonotype was seen a few times. This chain links TRBV18 with TRBJ2-5; TRBD2 agrees at 8 bases. Germline-derived CDR1 and CDR2 are KGHSH and LQKENI. J was trimmed by 4 bases and V by 4 bases; bases with no gene match: 8. This CDR3 has 15 amino acids. CDR3 coding DNA: TGTGCCAGCTCACGTTTAGCGGGAAGAGGAGAGACCCAGTACTTC. It is translated as CASSRLAGRGETQYF.

This clonotype has just a few counts. At one end the junction does not follow the germline gene, possibly because of a read error. The rearrangement uses TRBV7-9 and TRBJ1-2; D remains ambiguous. The CDR3 has 12 residues. Per the germline V gene, CDR1 is SEHNR and CDR2 is FQNEAQ (reference sequence). CDR3 DNA: TGTGCCAACAGCTTAGAGGCGGCCGGCTACACCTTC. Encoded protein: CANSLEAAGYTF.

This chain uses TRBV19 with TRBJ2-2; 9 bases map to TRBD2. The CDR3 consists of 17 residues. Losses at the gene ends were 4 bases for V and 5 bases for J; bases not matched to a gene: 11. In germline, CDR1 is LNHDA, CDR2 SQIVND (reference sequence). The CDR3 region is CASSTLGSGSGTGELFF. For the CDR3, the DNA is TGTGCCAGTAGTACCCTTGGTAGCGGGAGCGGGACCGGGGAGCTGTTTTTT. Full variable domain (remainder filled in from reference TRBV19 and TRBJ2-2): DGGITQSPKYLFRKEGQNVTLSCEQNLNHDAMYWYRQDPGQGLRLIYYSQIVNDFQKGDIAEGYSVSREKKESFPLTVTSAQKNPTAFYLCASSTLGSGSGTGELFFGEGSRLTVL.

This chain uses TRBV7-2 with TRBJ2-1, with D tentatively TRBD2 (5 bases). The germline CDR1 and CDR2 sequences are SGHTA and FQGNSA. The V and J ends lost 3 bases and 2 bases respectively, with 11 bases between them. The CDR3 runs to 15 residues. This CDR3 reads CASSFGDSPYNEQFF. As DNA, the CDR3 is TGTGCCAGCAGCTTCGGGGATAGCCCCTACAATGAGCAGTTCTTC. Supplemented by reference TRBV7-2 and TRBJ2-1, the full variable domain reads GAGVSQSPSNKVTEKGKDVELRCDPISGHTALYWYRQSLGQGLEFLIYFQGNSAPDKSGLPSDRFSAERTGGSVSTLTIQRTQQEDSAVYLCASSFGDSPYNEQFFGPGTRLTVL.

The V gene is TRBV15, the J gene TRBJ2-1; 10 nucleotides match TRBD2. V was clipped by 1 base and J by 5 bases; unmatched bases: 14. The germline V gene encodes CDR1 LNHNV and CDR2 YYDKDF (reference sequence). The CDR3 consists of 19 residues. CDR3 nucleotide sequence: TGTGCCACCAGCAGAGGGGGCCGTCTAGCGGGAGTATCGGACAATGAGCAGTTCTTC. It specifies CATSRGGRLAGVSDNEQFF.

The J gene is TRBJ2-5, the V gene TRBV11-3; TRBD1 aligns across 7 bases. The J call is uncertain, as TRBJ2-7 better fits the DNA end. The germline V gene encodes CDR1 SGHNT and CDR2 YENEEA. The CDR3 spans 14 residues. Written as DNA, the CDR3 is TGTGCCAGCAGCTCTACAGACAGGGTCCACGAGCAGTACTTC. It is translated as CASSSTDRVHEQYF.

J is TRBJ2-5 and V is TRBV20-1; perhaps TRBD2 as D (7 bases). V was clipped by 4 bases and J by 5 bases, with 14 bases between them. Germline V gene lookup returns CDR1 DFQATT and CDR2 SNEGSKA (reference sequence). This CDR3 has 13 residues. CDR3 amino acids: CSATGGAYETQYF. CDR3 in DNA: TGCAGTGCTACGGGGGGCGCGTATGAGACCCAGTACTTC.

This clonotype has a single count. The rearrangement uses TRBV5-1 and TRBJ2-5; D uncertain. Germline V gives CDR1 SGHRS, CDR2 YFSETQ. V was cut by 4 bases and J by 2 bases, with 15 bases left in between. This CDR3 has 15 amino acids. CDR3 sequence reads: CASSRSVTVQETQYF. CDR3 sequence (DNA): TGCGCCAGCAGCCGGTCAGTGACCGTACAAGAGACCCAGTACTTC. Based on the CDR3 plus reference TRBV5-1 and TRBJ2-5, the full variable domain is KAGVTQTPRYLIKTRGQQVTLSCSPISGHRSVSWYQQTPGQGLQFLFEYFSETQRNKGNFPGRFSGRQFSNSRSEMNVSTLELGDSALYLCASSRSVTVQETQYFGPGTRLLVL.

The chain carries TRBV30 and TRBJ1-1, with D tentatively TRBD1 (5 bases). Germline CDR1 reads GTSNPN; CDR2 reads SVGIG (reference sequence). V was shortened by 3 bases and J by 5 bases, with 16 bases between the two germline ends. This CDR3 has 14 amino acids. The CDR3 nucleotides read TGTGCCTGGAGCTTTCAGGGTTCATGGACTGAAGCTTTCTTT. This translates into CAWSFQGSWTEAFF.

The rearrangement links TRBV12-3 or TRBV12-4 to TRBJ1-6; D is possibly TRBD1 (5 bases). The CDR3 spans 15 residues. The V gene lost 6 bases and the J gene lost 9 bases, with 18 bases spanning the gap. CDR3 DNA sequence: TGTGCCAGCAGCCTCTTTGGGGGGAGCGGTTCACCCCTCCACTTT. This gives the protein CASSLFGGSGSPLHF.

The V call is TRBV18, the J call TRBJ1-1, with a possible D match to TRBD1 (5 bases). Germline lookup yields CDR1 KGHSH and CDR2 LQKENI. V gave up 0 bases and J gave up 8 bases, with 13 bases separating them. CDR3 size: 14 residues. In DNA form, the CDR3 reads TGTGCCAGCTCACCACCGGTAGAGCGGGGCGAAGCTTTCTTT. It is translated as CASSPPVERGEAFF. Full variable domain (rest looked up from reference TRBV18 and TRBJ1-1): NAGVMQNPRHLVRRRGQEARLRCSPMKGHSHVYWYRQLPEEGLKFMVYLQKENIIDESGMPKERFSAEFPKEGPSILRIQQVVRGDSAAYFCASSPPVERGEAFFGQGTRLTVV.

In DNA, the CDR3 is TGTGCCAGCAGTTCCCTGTGGACAACTAGCAATCAGCCCCAGCATTTT. Its protein is CASSSLWTTSNQPQHF. The V call is TRBV28, the J call TRBJ1-5, with TRBD1 as a possible D gene (5 bases). This CDR3 has 16 amino acids. Germline V gene sequence: CDR1 MDHEN, CDR2 SYDVKM. The V end was cut by 4 bases, the J end by 0 bases, with 13 bases between. The whole variable domain, filled in from reference TRBV28 and TRBJ1-5, reads DVKVTQSSRYLVKRTGEKVFLECVQDMDHENMFWYRQDPGLGLRLIYFSYDVKMKEKGDIPEGYSVSREKKERFSLILESASTNQTSMYLCASSSLWTTSNQPQHFGDGTRLSIL.

The V call is TRBV28, the J call TRBJ2-7; D unclear. CDR1 and CDR2 from the germline V gene are MDHEN and SYDVKM. Trimming pared 2 bases from V and 3 bases from J, leaving 8 bases between. The CDR3 has 13 amino acids. The CDR3 loop reads CASSLPYSYEQYF. In DNA, the CDR3 is TGTGCCAGCAGTTTACCCTACAGCTACGAGCAGTACTTC.

The chain employs TRBV29-1 and TRBJ2-3; the D is unclear. CDR1 is SQVTM, CDR2 ANQGSEA, per germline. The CDR3 is made up of 11 amino acids. V was pared by 6 bases and J by 4 bases, with 8 bases between. DNA for the CDR3: TGCAGCGTGTTTACCGCAGATACGCAGTATTTT. This codes for CSVFTADTQYF.

In the case of this clonotype: One end of the junction varies from germline; a read error may be responsible. The V gene is TRBV4-3, the J gene TRBJ2-5; D may be TRBD2 (6 bases). With the DNA end fitting TRBJ2-7 better, the J assignment may be wrong. The germline CDR1 and CDR2 sequences are LGHNA and YSLEER. The CDR3 has 15 residues. The CDR3 DNA reads TGCGCCAGCAACCAAGGGTCACCGGGAGACCACGAGCAGTACTTC. The encoded protein is CASNQGSPGDHEQYF.

This chain links TRBV20-1 with TRBJ2-7; TRBD2 matches 15 bases. The junction had 8 bases not matched to a gene; V was cut back by 3 bases and J by 2 bases. CDR3 length: 17 amino acids. In germline, CDR1 is DFQATT, CDR2 SNEGSKA (reference sequence). The DNA of the CDR3 is TGCAGTGCTAGGGCCGACAGGACTAGCGGGGGGGCCTACGAGCAGTACTTC. Amino acids: CSARADRTSGGAYEQYF.

Points on this clonotype: A much bigger clone sits one base away, suggesting this may be a read error. The J gene is TRBJ2-5, the V gene TRBV29-1; 9 bases map to TRBD1. Germline loops: CDR1 SQVTM, CDR2 ANQGSEA. The CDR3 has 14 residues. The CDR3: CGVSWTGARETQYF. CDR3 in DNA: TGCGGCGTTTCATGGACAGGGGCGCGAGAGACCCAGTACTTC.